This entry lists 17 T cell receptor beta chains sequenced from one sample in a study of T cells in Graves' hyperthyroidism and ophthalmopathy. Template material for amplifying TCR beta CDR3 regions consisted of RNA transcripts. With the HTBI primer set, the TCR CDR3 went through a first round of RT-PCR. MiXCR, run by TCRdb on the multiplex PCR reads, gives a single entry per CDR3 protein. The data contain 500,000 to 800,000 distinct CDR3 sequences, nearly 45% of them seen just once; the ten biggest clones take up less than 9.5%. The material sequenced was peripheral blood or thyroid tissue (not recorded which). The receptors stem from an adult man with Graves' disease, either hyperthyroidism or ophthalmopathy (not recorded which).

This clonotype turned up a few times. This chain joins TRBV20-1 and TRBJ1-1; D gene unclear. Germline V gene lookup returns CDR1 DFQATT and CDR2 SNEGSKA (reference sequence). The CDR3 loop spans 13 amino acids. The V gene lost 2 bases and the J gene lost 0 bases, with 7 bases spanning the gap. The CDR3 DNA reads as TGCAGTGCTAGATATGGGATGAACACTGAAGCTTTCTTT. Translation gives CSARYGMNTEAFF.

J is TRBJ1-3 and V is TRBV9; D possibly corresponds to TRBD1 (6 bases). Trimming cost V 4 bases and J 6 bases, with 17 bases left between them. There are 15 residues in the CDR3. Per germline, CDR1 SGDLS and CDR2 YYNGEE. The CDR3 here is CASSLDRRGANTIYF. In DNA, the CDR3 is TGTGCCAGCAGCTTAGACAGGCGCGGGGCAAACACCATATATTTT.

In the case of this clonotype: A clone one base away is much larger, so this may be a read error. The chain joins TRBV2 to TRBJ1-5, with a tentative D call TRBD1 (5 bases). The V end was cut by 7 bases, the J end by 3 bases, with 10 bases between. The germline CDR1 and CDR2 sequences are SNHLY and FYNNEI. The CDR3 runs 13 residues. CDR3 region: CASTGADNQPQHF. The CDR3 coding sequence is TGTGCCAGCACTGGGGCCGACAATCAGCCCCAGCATTTT.

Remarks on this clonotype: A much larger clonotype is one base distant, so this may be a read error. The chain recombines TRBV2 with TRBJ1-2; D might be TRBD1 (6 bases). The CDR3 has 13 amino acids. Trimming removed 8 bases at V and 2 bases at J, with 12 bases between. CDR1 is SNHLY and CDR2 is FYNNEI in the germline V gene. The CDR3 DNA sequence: TGTGCCAGCGGAAAGACAGGCAACTATGGCTACACCTTC. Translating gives CASGKTGNYGYTF.

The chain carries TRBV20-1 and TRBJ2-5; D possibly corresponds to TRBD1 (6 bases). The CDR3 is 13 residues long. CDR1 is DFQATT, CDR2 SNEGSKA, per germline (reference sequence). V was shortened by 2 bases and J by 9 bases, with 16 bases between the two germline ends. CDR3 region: CSARQGSLTPQYF. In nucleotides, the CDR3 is TGCAGTGCTAGACAGGGGTCGTTAACGCCCCAGTACTTC.

The CDR3: CASSPGQGRSNTEAFF. Written as DNA, the CDR3 is TGTGCCAGCAGTCCAGGACAGGGGCGAAGCAACACTGAAGCTTTCTTT. The chain employs TRBV2 and TRBJ1-1; the match to TRBD1 covers 9 bases. Germline lookup yields CDR1 SNHLY and CDR2 FYNNEI. V dropped 5 bases and J dropped 2; count of bases not matched to a gene: 9. The CDR3 covers 16 residues.

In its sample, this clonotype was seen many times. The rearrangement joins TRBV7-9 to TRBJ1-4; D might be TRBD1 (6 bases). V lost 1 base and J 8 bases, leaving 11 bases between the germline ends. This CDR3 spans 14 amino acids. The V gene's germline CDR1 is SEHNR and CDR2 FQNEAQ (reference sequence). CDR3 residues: CASSLVGGGEKLFF. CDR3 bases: TGTGCCAGCAGCTTAGTAGGGGGTGGCGAAAAACTGTTTTTT.

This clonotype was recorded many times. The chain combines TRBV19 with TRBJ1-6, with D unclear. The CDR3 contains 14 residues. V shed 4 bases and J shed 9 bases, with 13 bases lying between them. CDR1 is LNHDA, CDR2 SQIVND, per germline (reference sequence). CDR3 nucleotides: TGTGCCAGTAGTAACGCGGTCCGAAGTTCACCCCTCCACTTT. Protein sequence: CASSNAVRSSPLHF.

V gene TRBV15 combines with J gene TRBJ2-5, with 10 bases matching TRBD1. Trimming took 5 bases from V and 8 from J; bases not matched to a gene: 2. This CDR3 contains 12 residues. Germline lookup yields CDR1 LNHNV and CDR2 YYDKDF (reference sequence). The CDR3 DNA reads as TGTGCCACCAGCGGGGACAGGGGAACCCAGTACTTC. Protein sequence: CATSGDRGTQYF. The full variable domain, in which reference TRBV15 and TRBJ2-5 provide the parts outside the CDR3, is DAMVIQNPRYQVTQFGKPVTLSCSQTLNHNVMYWYQQKSSQAPKLLFHYYDKDFNNEADTPDNFQSRRPNTSFCFLDIRSPGLGDTAMYLCATSGDRGTQYFGPGTRLLVL.

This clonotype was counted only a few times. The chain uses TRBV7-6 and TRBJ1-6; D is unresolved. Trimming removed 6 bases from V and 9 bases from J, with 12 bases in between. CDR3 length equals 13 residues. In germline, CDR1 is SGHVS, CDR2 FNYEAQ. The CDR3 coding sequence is TGTGCCAGCAGTGGGAGGCGCGGTTCACCCCTCCACTTT. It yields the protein CASSGRRGSPLHF. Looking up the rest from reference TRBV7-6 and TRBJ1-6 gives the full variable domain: GAGVSQSPRYKVTKRGQDVALRCDPISGHVSLYWYRQALGQGPEFLTYFNYEAQQDKSGLPNDRFSAERPEGSISTLTIQRTEQRDSAMYRCASSGRRGSPLHFGNGTRLTVT.

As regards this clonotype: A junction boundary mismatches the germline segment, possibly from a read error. The CDR3 DNA reads TGTGCCAGCGGACCCGGACCCCAAGAGGCCCAGTCCTTC. Translated: CASGPGPQEAQSF. The V gene is TRBV6-1, the J gene TRBJ2-5; D remains unclear. The CDR3 runs to 13 residues. CDR1 is MNHNS, CDR2 SASEGT, per germline.

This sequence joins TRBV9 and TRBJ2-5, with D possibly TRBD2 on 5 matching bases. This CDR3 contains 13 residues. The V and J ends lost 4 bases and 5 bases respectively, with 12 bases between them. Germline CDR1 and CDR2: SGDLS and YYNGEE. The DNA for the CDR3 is TGTGCCAGCAGCACGGGAATACGGGAGACCCAGTACTTC. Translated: CASSTGIRETQYF.

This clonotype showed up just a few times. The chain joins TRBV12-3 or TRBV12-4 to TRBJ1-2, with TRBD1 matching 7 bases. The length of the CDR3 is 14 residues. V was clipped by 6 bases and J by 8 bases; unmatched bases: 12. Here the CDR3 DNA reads TGTGCCAGCAGGCGCCCCGGGACAGATGAAGGCTACACCTTC. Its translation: CASRRPGTDEGYTF.

CDR3 amino acids: CASTQGRPYEQYF. CDR3 nucleotide sequence: TGTGCCAGTACACAGGGGAGGCCCTACGAGCAGTACTTC. V is TRBV19 and J is TRBJ2-7, with D maybe TRBD1 (7 bases). Germline values: CDR1 LNHDA, CDR2 SQIVND (reference sequence). The CDR3 consists of 13 residues. V was trimmed by 7 bases and J by 2 bases, leaving 12 bases between them. The full variable domain, rest sourced from reference TRBV19 and TRBJ2-7, is DGGITQSPKYLFRKEGQNVTLSCEQNLNHDAMYWYRQDPGQGLRLIYYSQIVNDFQKGDIAEGYSVSREKKESFPLTVTSAQKNPTAFYLCASTQGRPYEQYFGPGTRLTVT.

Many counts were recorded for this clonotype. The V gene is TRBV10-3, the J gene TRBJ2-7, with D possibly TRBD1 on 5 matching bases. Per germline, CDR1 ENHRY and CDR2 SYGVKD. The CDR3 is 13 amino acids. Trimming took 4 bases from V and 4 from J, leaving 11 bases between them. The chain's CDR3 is CAISVLRGYEQYF. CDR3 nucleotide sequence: TGTGCCATCAGTGTTCTTAGGGGATACGAGCAGTACTTC.

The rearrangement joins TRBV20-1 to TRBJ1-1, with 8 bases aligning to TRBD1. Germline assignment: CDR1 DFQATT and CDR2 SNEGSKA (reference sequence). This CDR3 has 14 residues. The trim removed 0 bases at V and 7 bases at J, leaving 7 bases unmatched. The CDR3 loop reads CSARDITGQGEAFF. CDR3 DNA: TGCAGTGCTAGAGATATCACCGGACAGGGTGAAGCTTTCTTT.

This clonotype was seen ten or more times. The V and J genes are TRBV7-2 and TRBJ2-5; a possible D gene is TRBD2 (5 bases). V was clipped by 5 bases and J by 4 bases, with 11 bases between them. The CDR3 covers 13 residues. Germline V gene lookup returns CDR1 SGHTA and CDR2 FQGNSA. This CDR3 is CASSQFGIETQYF. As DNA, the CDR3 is TGTGCCAGCAGCCAATTCGGGATAGAGACCCAGTACTTC.